The 5 T cell receptor beta chains in this list originate from one sample, sequenced in a study of cytomegalovirus exposure and HLA in healthy donors. A multiplex PCR was run with 60 Vbeta primers and 13 Jbeta primers. Repertoires were generated with immunoSEQ multiplex PCR, while TCRdb's copy carries only in-frame clones and drops some. The sample has approximately 150,000 clones, roughly 79% seen once. Input material: PBMCs. These receptors came from a woman in her forties or fifties in good health and CMV-seronegative.

The rearrangement uses TRBV11-2 and TRBJ2-3, with a tentative D call TRBD2 (5 bases). This CDR3 comprises 14 residues. The germline V and J ends were trimmed by 3 bases and 5 bases, with 12 bases remaining between them. Germline assignment: CDR1 SGHAT and CDR2 FQNNGV. CDR3 sequence reads: CASSFYGVIDTQYF. CDR3 coding DNA: TGTGCCAGCAGCTTTTACGGGGTGATAGATACGCAGTATTTT.

This clone was counted once. The chain carries TRBV29-1 and TRBJ2-3, with D hard to call. In germline, CDR1 is SQVTM, CDR2 ANQGSEA. The CDR3 contains 14 residues. Trimming took off 3 bases at V and 1 base at J, with 11 bases between the two ends. The CDR3 DNA is TGCAGCGTTGACAGGTACGGCGGCACAGATACGCAGTATTTT. As protein: CSVDRYGGTDTQYF.

The chain uses TRBV9 and TRBJ1-1; D gene ambiguous. Per the germline V gene, CDR1 is SGDLS and CDR2 is YYNGEE. Trimming took 0 bases from V and 5 from J, leaving 8 bases between them. The CDR3 totals 13 residues. The chain's CDR3 is CASSVGELTEAFF. The CDR3 DNA reads TGTGCCAGCAGCGTAGGGGAGTTGACTGAAGCTTTCTTT.

The genes are TRBV6-5 and TRBJ2-5, with D maybe TRBD1 (6 bases). The CDR3 loop spans 12 amino acids. The V and J ends lost 6 bases and 7 bases respectively, with 12 bases between them. Germline CDR1 is MNHEY and CDR2 is SVGAGI. CDR3 sequence reads: CASRATGGTQYF. The CDR3 DNA is TGTGCCAGCAGGGCGACAGGAGGGACCCAGTACTTC.

The V call is TRBV7-9, the J call TRBJ2-1, with 9 bases aligning to TRBD2. V lost 5 bases and J lost 0; bases outside the gene matches: 11. The CDR3 extends over 18 amino acids. Germline CDR1 and CDR2: SEHNR and FQNEAQ (reference sequence). CDR3 in DNA: TGTGCCAGCAGCCTGGGGCGGATTAGCGGGAGCTCCTACAATGAGCAGTTCTTC. Its protein is CASSLGRISGSSYNEQFF. Using reference TRBV7-9 and TRBJ2-1 for the parts outside the CDR3, the full variable domain is DTGVSQNPRHKITKRGQNVTFRCDPISEHNRLYWYRQTLGQGPEFLTYFQNEAQLEKSRLLSDRFSAERPKGSFSTLEIQRTEQGDSAMYLCASSLGRISGSSYNEQFFGPGTRLTVL.